This entry features one T cell receptor (beta chain) sequence. This specimen belongs to a study of early stage breast cancer tumors. Looked up from germline, CDR1 is SGHVS and CDR2 is FQNEAQ. V shed 5 bases and J 6 bases; nucleotides not matched to a gene: 9. CDR3 length equals 16 residues. Sequencing used immunoSEQ multiplex PCR; TCRdb keeps in-frame clones, though not all of them. This table has tens of thousands of clones, about 78% appearing once. The source is a person in their fifties or sixties with breast cancer. Sequencing input: blood. The rearrangement links TRBV7-8 to TRBJ1-5; 11 bases match TRBD1. CDR3 sequence (DNA): TGTGCCAGCAGCCCTGGACAGGGGGCGCGGGGTCAGCCCCAGCATTTT. It specifies CASSPGQGARGQPQHF.